This TCR beta chain is from a study of blood T cell repertoires in COVID-19. At the level of the study: Sites in the United States, Italy and Spain provided acute and convalescent COVID-19 samples. Sources were T cells, B-cell-depleted T cells, or PBMCs; the material itself was cDNA or gDNA.

In the original analysis: Reference gene primer amplification gave nucleated cell count estimates. Assay: immunoSEQ multiplex PCR; the TCRdb copy retains only in-frame clones and omits some. The V and J calls and the clone size are those of that table, but D and trimming were determined from the DNA. The sample records tens of thousands of clones, over 70% being singletons. V shed 5 bases and J 0 bases; nucleotides not matched to a gene: 5. Germline V gene data show CDR1 as SGHAT and CDR2 as FQDESV (reference sequence). The CDR3 contains 15 residues. The chain recombines TRBV11-1 with TRBJ2-3; the match to TRBD2 covers 7 bases. The clonotype was recovered from a man aged 45 to 65 with active or convalescent COVID-19. Sequencing was done on a sample of peripheral blood. The CDR3 region is CASSLAGESTDTQYF. As DNA, the CDR3 is TGTGCCAGCAGCCTGGCGGGGGAGAGCACAGATACGCAGTATTTT.